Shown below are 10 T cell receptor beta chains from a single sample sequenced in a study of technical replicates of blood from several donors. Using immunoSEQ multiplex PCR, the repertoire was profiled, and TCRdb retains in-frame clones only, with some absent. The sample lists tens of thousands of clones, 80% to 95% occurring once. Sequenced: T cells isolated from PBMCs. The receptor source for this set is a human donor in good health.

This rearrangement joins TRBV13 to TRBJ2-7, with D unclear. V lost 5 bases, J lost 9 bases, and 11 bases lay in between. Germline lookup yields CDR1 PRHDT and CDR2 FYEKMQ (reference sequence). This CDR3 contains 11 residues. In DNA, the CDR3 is TGTGCCAGCAGCCTGAGACGCGGGCAGTACTTC. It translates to CASSLRRGQYF.

CDR3 sequence (DNA): TGTGCCAGCAGCAAAGGCACATGGACGGACAACAATCAGCCCCAGCATTTT. It specifies CASSKGTWTDNNQPQHF. The chain has TRBV7-3 and TRBJ1-5, with D maybe TRBD1 (5 bases). The CDR3 loop spans 17 amino acids. In germline, CDR1 is SGHTA, CDR2 FQGTGA. V lost 5 bases and J lost 3, with 20 bases in between.

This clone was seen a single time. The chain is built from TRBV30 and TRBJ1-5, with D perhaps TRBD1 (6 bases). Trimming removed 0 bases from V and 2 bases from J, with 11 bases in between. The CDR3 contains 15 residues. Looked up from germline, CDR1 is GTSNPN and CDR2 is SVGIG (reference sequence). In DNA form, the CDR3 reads TGTGCCTGGAGTGTTATTTCAGGGGGCAATCAGCCCCAGCATTTT. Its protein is CAWSVISGGNQPQHF.

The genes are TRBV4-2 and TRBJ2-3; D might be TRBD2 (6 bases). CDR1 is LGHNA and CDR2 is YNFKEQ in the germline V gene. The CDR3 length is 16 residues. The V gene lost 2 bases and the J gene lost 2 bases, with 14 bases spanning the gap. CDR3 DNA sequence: TGTGCCAGCAGCCAAACCCCTAGCGTCTTCACAGATACGCAGTATTTT. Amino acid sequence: CASSQTPSVFTDTQYF.

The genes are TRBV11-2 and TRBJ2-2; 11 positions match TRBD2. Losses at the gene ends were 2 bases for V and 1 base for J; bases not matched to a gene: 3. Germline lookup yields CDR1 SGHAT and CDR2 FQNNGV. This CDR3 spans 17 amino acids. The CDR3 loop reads CASSLKTSGRNTGELFF. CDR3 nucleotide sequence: TGTGCCAGCAGCTTAAAAACTAGCGGGAGGAACACCGGGGAGCTGTTTTTT.

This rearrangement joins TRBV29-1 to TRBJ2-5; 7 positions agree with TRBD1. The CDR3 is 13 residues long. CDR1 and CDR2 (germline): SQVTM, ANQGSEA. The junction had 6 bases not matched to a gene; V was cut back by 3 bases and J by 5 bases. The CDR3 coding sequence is TGCAGCGTTGACGTGACAGGGACCGAGACCCAGTACTTC. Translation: CSVDVTGTETQYF.

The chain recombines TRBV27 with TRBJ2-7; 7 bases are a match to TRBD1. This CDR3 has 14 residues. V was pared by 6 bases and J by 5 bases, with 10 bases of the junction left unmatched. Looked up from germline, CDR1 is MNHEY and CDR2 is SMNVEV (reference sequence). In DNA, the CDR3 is TGTGCCAGCAGAGGAGACAGGGTTCGCGACGAGCAGTACTTC. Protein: CASRGDRVRDEQYF.

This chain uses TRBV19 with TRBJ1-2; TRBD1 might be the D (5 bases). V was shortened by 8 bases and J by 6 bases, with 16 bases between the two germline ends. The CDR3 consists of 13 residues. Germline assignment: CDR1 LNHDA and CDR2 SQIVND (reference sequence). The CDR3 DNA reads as TGTGCCAGTCGTACGCGGGACCGAGATGGCTACACCTTC. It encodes CASRTRDRDGYTF.

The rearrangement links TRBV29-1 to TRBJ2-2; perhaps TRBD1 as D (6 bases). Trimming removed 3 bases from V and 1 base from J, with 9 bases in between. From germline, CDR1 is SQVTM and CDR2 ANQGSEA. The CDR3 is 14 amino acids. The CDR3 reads CSVDSDRNTGELFF. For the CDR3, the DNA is TGCAGCGTTGACTCGGACAGGAACACCGGGGAGCTGTTTTTT.

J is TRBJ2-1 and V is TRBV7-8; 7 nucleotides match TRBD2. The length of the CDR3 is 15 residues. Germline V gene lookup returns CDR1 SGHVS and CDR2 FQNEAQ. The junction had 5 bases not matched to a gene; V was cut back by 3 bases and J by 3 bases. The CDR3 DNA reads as TGTGCCAGCAGCTTCGCGGGAGAGTACTACAATGAGCAGTTCTTC. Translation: CASSFAGEYYNEQFF. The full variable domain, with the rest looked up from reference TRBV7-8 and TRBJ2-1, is GAGVSQSPRYKVAKRGQDVALRCDPISGHVSLFWYQQALGQGPEFLTYFQNEAQLDKSGLPSDRFFAERPEGSVSTLKIQRTQQEDSAVYLCASSFAGEYYNEQFFGPGTRLTVL.